The sequence of this TCR beta chain was determined in a study of molecular identifiers for immune sequencing clone quantification. Naive CD8 T cells underwent sorting with the CD8+CD4-CCR7+CD45RA+ definition. A single record per CDR3 protein comes from TCRdb applying MiXCR to the PCR reads. The repertoire holds some 680,000 distinct CDR3 sequences, around 25% seen once, with 0.7% to 0.95% in the top ten. The CDR3 has 12 amino acids. Deletions cut 4 bases from V and 9 bases from J, with 11 bases between. The germline gives CDR1 SEHNR, CDR2 FQNEAQ (reference sequence). This clonotype was seen once. Just one base apart from a much larger clone, this may be a read error.

This sequence originates from a human donor in good health. Some libraries in this study had Jurkat cell RNA spiked in. The sample was naive CD8+ T cells from blood, with Jurkat cell RNA spiked in. Subset indicated: FACS-sorted CD8+CD4-CCR7+CD45RA+ naive T cells. The chain is built from TRBV7-9 and TRBJ2-3; D is possibly TRBD1 or TRBD2 (5 bases each). The CDR3 loop is CASSSGPVTQYF. In DNA, the CDR3 is TGTGCCAGCAGCTCGGGACCGGTCACGCAGTATTTT. Complete variable domain (other parts from reference TRBV7-9 and TRBJ2-3): DTGVSQNPRHKITKRGQNVTFRCDPISEHNRLYWYRQTLGQGPEFLTYFQNEAQLEKSRLLSDRFSAERPKGSFSTLEIQRTEQGDSAMYLCASSSGPVTQYFGPGTRLTVL.